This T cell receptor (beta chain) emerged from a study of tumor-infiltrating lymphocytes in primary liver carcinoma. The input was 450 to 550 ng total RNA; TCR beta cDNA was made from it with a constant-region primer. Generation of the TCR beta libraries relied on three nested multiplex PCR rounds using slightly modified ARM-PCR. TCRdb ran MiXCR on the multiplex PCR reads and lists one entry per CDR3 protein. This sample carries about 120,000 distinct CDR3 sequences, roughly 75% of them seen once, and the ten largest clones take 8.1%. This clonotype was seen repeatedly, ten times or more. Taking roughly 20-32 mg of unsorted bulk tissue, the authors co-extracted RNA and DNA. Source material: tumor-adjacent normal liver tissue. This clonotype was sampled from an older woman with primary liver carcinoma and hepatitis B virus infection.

CDR3: CASSPDRVTEAFF. In DNA form, the CDR3 reads TGTGCCAGCAGCCCGGACAGGGTCACTGAAGCTTTCTTT. The chain employs TRBV7-9 and TRBJ1-1, with 8 bases aligning to TRBD1. This CDR3 contains 13 residues. Germline V lookup: CDR1 SEHNR, CDR2 FQNEAQ (reference sequence). Germline trimming cut 5 bases from V and 4 bases from J; bases unmatched to any gene: 3. Variable domain in full (rest from reference TRBV7-9 and TRBJ1-1): DTGVSQNPRHKITKRGQNVTFRCDPISEHNRLYWYRQTLGQGPEFLTYFQNEAQLEKSRLLSDRFSAERPKGSFSTLEIQRTEQGDSAMYLCASSPDRVTEAFFGQGTRLTVV.